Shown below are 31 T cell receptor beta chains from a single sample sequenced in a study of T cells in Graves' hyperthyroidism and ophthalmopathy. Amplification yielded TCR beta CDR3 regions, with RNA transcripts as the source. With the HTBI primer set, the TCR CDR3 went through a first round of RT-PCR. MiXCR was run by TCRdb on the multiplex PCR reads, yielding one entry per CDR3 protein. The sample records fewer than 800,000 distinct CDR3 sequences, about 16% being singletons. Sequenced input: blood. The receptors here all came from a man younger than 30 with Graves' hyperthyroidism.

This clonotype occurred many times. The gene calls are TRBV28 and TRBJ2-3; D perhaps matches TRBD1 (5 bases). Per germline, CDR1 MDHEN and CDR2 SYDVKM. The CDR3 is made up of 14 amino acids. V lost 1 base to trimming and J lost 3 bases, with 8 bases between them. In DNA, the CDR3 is TGTGCCAGCAGTTTATCTCAGGGTACAGATACGCAGTATTTT. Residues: CASSLSQGTDTQYF.

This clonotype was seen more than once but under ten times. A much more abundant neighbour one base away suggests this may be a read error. CDR3 coding DNA: TGTGCCAGCAGCTTTGCGGGAGGAGGAGCCTACGAGCAGTACTTC. It codes for CASSFAGGGAYEQYF. The rearrangement joins TRBV11-1 to TRBJ2-7; 8 bases match TRBD2. The V segment lost 3 bases and the J segment 2 bases; nucleotides outside the gene matches: 6. Germline V gene data show CDR1 as SGHAT and CDR2 as FQDESV (reference sequence). CDR3 length: 15 amino acids.

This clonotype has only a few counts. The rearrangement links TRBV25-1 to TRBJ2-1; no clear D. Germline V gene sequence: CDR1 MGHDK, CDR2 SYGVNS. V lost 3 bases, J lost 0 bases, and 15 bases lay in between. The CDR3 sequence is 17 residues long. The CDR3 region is CASSEGFWRSSYNEQFF. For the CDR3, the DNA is TGTGCCAGCAGTGAGGGGTTTTGGCGGAGCTCCTACAATGAGCAGTTCTTC.

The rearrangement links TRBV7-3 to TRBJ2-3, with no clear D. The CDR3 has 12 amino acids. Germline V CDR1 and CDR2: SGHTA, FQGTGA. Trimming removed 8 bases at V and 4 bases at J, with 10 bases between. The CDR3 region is CASSASSDTQYF. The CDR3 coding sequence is TGTGCCAGCTCAGCTTCTTCAGATACGCAGTATTTT.

CDR3: CASSWGSAGPKAYTF. In DNA form, the CDR3 reads TGTGCCAGCAGTTGGGGGTCCGCCGGCCCCAAGGCCTACACCTTC. This chain uses TRBV28 with TRBJ1-2; TRBD1 might be the D (5 bases). Germline V gene data show CDR1 as MDHEN and CDR2 as SYDVKM. The CDR3 length is 15 residues. V was shortened by 4 bases and J by 10 bases, with 22 bases between the two germline ends.

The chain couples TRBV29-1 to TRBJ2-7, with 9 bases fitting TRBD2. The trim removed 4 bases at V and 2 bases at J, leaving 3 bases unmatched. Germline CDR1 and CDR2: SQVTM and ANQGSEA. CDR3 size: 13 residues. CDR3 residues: CSVALAGTYEQYF. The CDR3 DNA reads TGCAGCGTTGCCCTAGCGGGGACCTACGAGCAGTACTTC.

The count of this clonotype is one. CDR3 sequence reads: CASSQGSGRAGDTQYF. Here the CDR3 DNA reads TGTGCCAGCAGCCAAGGAAGCGGGAGGGCGGGAGATACGCAGTATTTT. This chain connects TRBV3-1 to TRBJ2-3, with 10 bases fitting TRBD2. The junction had 6 bases not matched to a gene; V was cut back by 1 base and J by 5 bases. The germline CDR1 and CDR2 sequences are LGHDT and YNNKEL (reference sequence). The CDR3 totals 16 residues.

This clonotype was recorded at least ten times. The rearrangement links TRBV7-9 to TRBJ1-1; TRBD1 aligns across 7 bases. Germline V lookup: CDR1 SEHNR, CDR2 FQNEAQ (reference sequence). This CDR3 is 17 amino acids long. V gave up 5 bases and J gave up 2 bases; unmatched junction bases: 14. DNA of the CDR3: TGTGCCAGCAGCGAATGGGGTGGGACAGCAGACAACACTGAAGCTTTCTTT. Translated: CASSEWGGTADNTEAFF.

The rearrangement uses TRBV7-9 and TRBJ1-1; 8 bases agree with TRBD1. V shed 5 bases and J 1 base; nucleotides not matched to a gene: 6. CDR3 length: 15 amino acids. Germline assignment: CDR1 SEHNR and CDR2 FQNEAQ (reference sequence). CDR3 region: CASSTWTGKNTEAFF. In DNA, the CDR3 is TGTGCCAGCAGCACCTGGACAGGGAAGAACACTGAAGCTTTCTTT.

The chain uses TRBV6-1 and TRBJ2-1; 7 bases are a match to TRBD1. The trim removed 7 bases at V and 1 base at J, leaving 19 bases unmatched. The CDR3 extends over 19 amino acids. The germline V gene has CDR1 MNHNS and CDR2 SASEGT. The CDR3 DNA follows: TGTGCCAGCACCACGACAGGGTGGGGTAGATTATCATCCTACAATGAGCAGTTCTTC. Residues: CASTTTGWGRLSSYNEQFF.

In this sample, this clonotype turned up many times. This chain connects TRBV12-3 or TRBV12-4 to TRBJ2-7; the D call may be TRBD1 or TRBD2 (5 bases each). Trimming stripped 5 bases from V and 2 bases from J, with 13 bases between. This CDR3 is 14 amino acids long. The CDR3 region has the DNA TGTGCCAGCAGTCCGCGTAAGGGACCCTACGAGCAGTACTTC. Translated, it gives CASSPRKGPYEQYF.

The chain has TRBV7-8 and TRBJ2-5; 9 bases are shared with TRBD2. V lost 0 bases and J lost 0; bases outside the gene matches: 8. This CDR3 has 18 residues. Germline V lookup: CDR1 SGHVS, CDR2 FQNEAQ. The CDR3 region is CASSLALGAGGDQETQYF. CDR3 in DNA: TGTGCCAGCAGCTTAGCGTTGGGAGCGGGAGGCGACCAAGAGACCCAGTACTTC.

CDR3 sequence (DNA): TGTGCCAGCAGCTTAGATAGGCTAGCGGGAGCTCGGAGCACCGGGGAGCTGTTTTTT. Translating it yields CASSLDRLAGARSTGELFF. V gene TRBV7-8 combines with J gene TRBJ2-2, with 10 positions matching TRBD2. The ends lost 1 base at V and 4 bases at J; junction bases unmatched: 12. CDR1 and CDR2 (germline): SGHVS, FQNEAQ. The CDR3 runs 19 residues.

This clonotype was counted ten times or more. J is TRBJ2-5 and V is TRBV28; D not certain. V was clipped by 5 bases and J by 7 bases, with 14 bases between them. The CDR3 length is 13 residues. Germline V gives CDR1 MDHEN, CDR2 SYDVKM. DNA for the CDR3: TGTGCCAGCAGTCCAACGACCCGAGGGACCCAGTACTTC. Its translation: CASSPTTRGTQYF.

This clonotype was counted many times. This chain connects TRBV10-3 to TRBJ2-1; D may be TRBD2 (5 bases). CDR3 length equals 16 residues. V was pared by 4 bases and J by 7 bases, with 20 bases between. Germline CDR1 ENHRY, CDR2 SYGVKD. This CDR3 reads CAISASAYGEMNEQFF. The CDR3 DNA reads TGTGCCATCAGTGCTTCCGCCTACGGGGAGATGAATGAGCAGTTCTTC.

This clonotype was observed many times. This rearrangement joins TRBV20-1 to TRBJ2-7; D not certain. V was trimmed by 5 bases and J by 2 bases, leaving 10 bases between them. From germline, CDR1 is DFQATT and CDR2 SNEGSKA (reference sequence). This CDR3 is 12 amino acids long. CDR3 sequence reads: CSALSTPYEQYF. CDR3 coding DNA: TGCAGTGCTCTCTCAACACCCTACGAGCAGTACTTC.

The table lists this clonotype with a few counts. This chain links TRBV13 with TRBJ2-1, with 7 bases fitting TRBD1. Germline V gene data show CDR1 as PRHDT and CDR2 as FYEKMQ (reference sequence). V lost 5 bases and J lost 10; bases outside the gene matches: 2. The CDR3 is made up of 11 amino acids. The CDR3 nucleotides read TGTGCCAGCAGCCCGGGACAGGAGCAGTTCTTC. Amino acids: CASSPGQEQFF.

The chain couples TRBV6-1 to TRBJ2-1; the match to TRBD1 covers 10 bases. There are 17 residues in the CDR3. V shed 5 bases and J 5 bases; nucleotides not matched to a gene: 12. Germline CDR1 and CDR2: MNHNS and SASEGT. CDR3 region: CASSRQGARLIDNEQFF. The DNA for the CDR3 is TGTGCCAGCAGTCGACAGGGGGCGCGTCTTATTGACAATGAGCAGTTCTTC.

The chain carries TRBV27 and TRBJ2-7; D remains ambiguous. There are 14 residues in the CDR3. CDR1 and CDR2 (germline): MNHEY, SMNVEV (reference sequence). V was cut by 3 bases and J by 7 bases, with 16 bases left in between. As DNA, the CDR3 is TGTGCCAGCAGTTTTATAGGGCCAAACTCGGAGCAGTACTTC. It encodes CASSFIGPNSEQYF.

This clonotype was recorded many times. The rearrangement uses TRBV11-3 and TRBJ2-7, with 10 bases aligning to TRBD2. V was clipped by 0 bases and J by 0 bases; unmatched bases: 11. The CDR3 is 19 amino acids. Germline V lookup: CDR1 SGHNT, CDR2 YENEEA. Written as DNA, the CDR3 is TGTGCCAGCAGCTTAGAGTACCCTCGGACTAGCGGAGTCTCCTACGAGCAGTACTTC. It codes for CASSLEYPRTSGVSYEQYF.

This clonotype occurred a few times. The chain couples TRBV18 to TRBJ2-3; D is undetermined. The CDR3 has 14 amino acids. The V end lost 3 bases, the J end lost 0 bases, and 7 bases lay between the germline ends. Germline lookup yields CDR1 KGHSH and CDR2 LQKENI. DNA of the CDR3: TGTGCCAGCTCACCTTACACTAGCACAGATACGCAGTATTTT. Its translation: CASSPYTSTDTQYF. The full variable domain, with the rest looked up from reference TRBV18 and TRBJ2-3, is NAGVMQNPRHLVRRRGQEARLRCSPMKGHSHVYWYRQLPEEGLKFMVYLQKENIIDESGMPKERFSAEFPKEGPSILRIQQVVRGDSAAYFCASSPYTSTDTQYFGPGTRLTVL.

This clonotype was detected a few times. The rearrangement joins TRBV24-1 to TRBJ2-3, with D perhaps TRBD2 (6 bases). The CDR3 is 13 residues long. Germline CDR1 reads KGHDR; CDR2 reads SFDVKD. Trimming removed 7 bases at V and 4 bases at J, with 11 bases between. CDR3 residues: CATSGSSADTQYF. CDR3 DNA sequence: TGTGCCACCAGCGGGAGTAGTGCAGATACGCAGTATTTT.

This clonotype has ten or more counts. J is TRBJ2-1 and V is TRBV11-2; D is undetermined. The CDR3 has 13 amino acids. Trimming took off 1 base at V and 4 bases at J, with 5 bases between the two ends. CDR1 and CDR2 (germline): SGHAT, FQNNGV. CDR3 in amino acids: CASSLVTYNEQFF. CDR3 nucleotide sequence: TGTGCCAGCAGCTTAGTGACTTACAATGAGCAGTTCTTC.

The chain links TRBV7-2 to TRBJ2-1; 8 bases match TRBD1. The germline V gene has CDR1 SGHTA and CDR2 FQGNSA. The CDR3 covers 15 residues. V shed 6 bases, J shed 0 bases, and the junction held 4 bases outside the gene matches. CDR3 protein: CASRTQGGSYNEQFF. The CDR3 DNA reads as TGTGCCAGCAGAACACAGGGGGGCTCCTACAATGAGCAGTTCTTC.

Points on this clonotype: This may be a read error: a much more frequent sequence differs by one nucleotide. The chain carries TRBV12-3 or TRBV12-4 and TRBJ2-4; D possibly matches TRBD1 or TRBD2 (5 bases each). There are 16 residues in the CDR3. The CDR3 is CASRPPAGAGENIQHF. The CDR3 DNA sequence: TGTGCCAGCAGACCACCCGCCGGGGCTGGAGAAAACATTCAGCACTTC.

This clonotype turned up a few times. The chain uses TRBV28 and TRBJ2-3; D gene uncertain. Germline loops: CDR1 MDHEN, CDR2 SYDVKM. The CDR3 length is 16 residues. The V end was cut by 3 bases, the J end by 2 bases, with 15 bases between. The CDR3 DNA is TGTGCCAGCAGTTTGCTACCCGATCCTTCCACAGATACGCAGTATTTT. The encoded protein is CASSLLPDPSTDTQYF.

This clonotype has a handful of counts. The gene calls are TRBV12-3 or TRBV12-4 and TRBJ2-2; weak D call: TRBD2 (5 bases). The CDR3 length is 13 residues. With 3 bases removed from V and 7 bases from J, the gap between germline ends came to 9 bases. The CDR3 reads CASSFLAGGELFF. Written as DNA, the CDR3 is TGTGCCAGCAGTTTTCTAGCAGGCGGGGAGCTGTTTTTT.

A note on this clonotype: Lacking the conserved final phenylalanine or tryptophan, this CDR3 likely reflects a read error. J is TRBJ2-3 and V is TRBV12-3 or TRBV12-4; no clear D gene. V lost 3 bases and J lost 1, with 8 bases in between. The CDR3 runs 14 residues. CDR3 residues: CASSLGIGTDTQYV. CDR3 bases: TGTGCCAGCAGTTTGGGGATCGGCACAGATACGCAGTATGTT.

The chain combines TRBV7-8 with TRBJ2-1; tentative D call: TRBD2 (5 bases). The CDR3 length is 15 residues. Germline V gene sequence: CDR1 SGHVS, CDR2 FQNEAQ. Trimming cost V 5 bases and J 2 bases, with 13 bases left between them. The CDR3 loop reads CASSGGSPTYNEQFF. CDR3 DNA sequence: TGTGCCAGCAGCGGCGGGTCCCCAACCTACAATGAGCAGTTCTTC. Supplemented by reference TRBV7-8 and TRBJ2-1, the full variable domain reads GAGVSQSPRYKVAKRGQDVALRCDPISGHVSLFWYQQALGQGPEFLTYFQNEAQLDKSGLPSDRFFAERPEGSVSTLKIQRTQQEDSAVYLCASSGGSPTYNEQFFGPGTRLTVL.

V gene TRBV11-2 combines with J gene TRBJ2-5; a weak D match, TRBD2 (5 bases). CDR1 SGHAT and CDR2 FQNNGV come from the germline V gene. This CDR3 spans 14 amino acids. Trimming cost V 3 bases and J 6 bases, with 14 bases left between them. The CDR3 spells CASSLFEGMKTQYF. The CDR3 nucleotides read TGTGCCAGCAGCTTGTTTGAGGGCATGAAGACCCAGTACTTC. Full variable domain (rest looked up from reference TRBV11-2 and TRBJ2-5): EAGVAQSPRYKIIEKRQSVAFWCNPISGHATLYWYQQILGQGPKLLIQFQNNGVVDDSQLPKDRFSAERLKGVDSTLKIQPAKLEDSAVYLCASSLFEGMKTQYFGPGTRLLVL.

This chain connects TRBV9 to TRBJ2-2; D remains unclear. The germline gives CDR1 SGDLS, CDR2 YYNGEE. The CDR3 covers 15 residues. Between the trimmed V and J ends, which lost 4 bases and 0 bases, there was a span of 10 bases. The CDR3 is CASSSWTANTGELFF. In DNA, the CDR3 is TGTGCCAGCAGCTCCTGGACGGCGAACACCGGGGAGCTGTTTTTT.